Listed below are T cell receptor beta chains from one sample, sequenced in a study of immune evolution from preneoplasia to lung adenocarcinoma. Profiled with immunoSEQ multiplex PCR; TCRdb holds only in-frame clones, not every one. Of thousands of clones listed, approximately 84% are singletons. Material: FFPE atypical adenomatous hyperplasia tissue from the lung. The receptor source for this set is a person aged 65-85 years with lung adenocarcinoma. CDR3s include the opening cysteine and the closing phenylalanine or tryptophan. Expanded clones get a size class; other rows say once, few or many, or leave the size out.

clone_size,cdr3_length,v_call,j_call,cdr3_aa
large,16,TRBV5-1,TRBJ2-2,CASSLTGDPRTGELFF
NA,14,TRBV27,TRBJ2-2,CASSWGQGAGELFF
NA,15,TRBV28,TRBJ1-2,CASSLAPLRGYGYTF
NA,15,TRBV19,TRBJ1-5,CASKPYEVGNQPQHF
NA,12,TRBV5-1,TRBJ2-7,CASSPDNYEQYF
few,17,TRBV5-4,TRBJ2-2,CASTLPASGTNTGELFF
NA,13,TRBV29-1,TRBJ1-2,CSVRDGSGYGYTF
NA,13,TRBV7-9,TRBJ1-2,CASSPTGSDGYTF
NA,14,TRBV18,TRBJ1-2,CASSLDREVGGYTF
NA,15,TRBV5-1,TRBJ2-4,CASSPWTGKENIQYF
NA,18,TRBV5-1,TRBJ2-1,CASSPTVPGPGSYNEQFF
NA,15,TRBV11-3,TRBJ2-7,CASSPGLAESYEQYF
NA,17,TRBV7-2,TRBJ2-1,CASSSRPVEWSYNEQFF
NA,17,TRBV7-2,TRBJ2-5,CASSLAVTSGYQETQYF
NA,13,TRBV6-5,TRBJ2-1,CASSYEGYNEQFF
once,14,TRBV4-1,TRBJ2-7,CASSLRDRGSEQYF
NA,18,TRBV6-1,TRBJ2-3,CASSEEHTTSGSTDTQYF
NA,16,TRBV10-2,TRBJ2-1,CASSDHGTGGINEQFF
NA,15,TRBV10-3,TRBJ1-1,CAISDMTGRYTEAFF
NA,16,TRBV11-2,TRBJ2-5,CASSLMSAGTGETQYF
NA,16,TRBV28,TRBJ1-2,CASIKWGDGTNYGYTF
NA,15,TRBV2,TRBJ2-1,CASSELASSYNEQFF
once,15,TRBV9,TRBJ2-7,CASSVTGTISYEQYF
NA,12,TRBV30,TRBJ1-1,CAWSLRFTEAFF
large,13,TRBV7-2,TRBJ2-7,CASSSTDSYEQYF
NA,16,TRBV11-2,TRBJ1-3,CASSTRPTGAGNTIYF
NA,13,TRBV10-3,TRBJ1-1,CAIRDRVNTEAFF
NA,15,TRBV6-5,TRBJ2-7,CASSPGGFPTYEQYF
few,15,TRBV6-5,TRBJ2-7,CASSYPFGASYEQYF
NA,18,TRBV7-2,TRBJ2-5,CASSLGTSGRARGETQYF
NA,15,TRBV6-4,TRBJ1-2,CASSVSGQGGDGYTF
NA,12,TRBV7-9,TRBJ1-1,CASSSLGGEAFF
NA,14,TRBV5-1,TRBJ2-7,CASSSGGSSYEQYF
few,16,TRBV7-9,TRBJ1-2,CASSLSSGGDLRGYTF
NA,15,TRBV6-1,TRBJ1-4,CASSEQGRYGEKLFF
NA,12,TRBV6-1,TRBJ2-1,CAIPWVYNEQFF
few,14,TRBV19,TRBJ1-2,CASSTTQKNYGYTF
NA,14,TRBV30,TRBJ2-7,CAWSRGTATYEQYF
NA,13,TRBV30,TRBJ1-1,CAWSPQPNTEAFF
NA,14,TRBV6-1,TRBJ2-6,CASSGLSGANVLTF
NA,13,TRBV7-2,TRBJ1-1,CASSWTGNTEAFF
NA,16,TRBV18,TRBJ2-2,CASSLRLAVNTGELFF
few,14,TRBV7-2,TRBJ2-3,CASTENQGPVTQYF
NA,14,TRBV2,TRBJ2-2,CASSEGLPTGELFF
NA,15,TRBV27,TRBJ2-2,CASSSSGTYTGELFF
NA,14,TRBV11-2,TRBJ2-1,CATTKTSGSNEQFF
NA,16,TRBV6-1,TRBJ2-1,CASSVGQFGGNNEQFF
NA,15,TRBV6-5,NA,CASSYPFGASYEQYF
few,13,TRBV6-5,TRBJ1-2,CASDGTGNYGYTF